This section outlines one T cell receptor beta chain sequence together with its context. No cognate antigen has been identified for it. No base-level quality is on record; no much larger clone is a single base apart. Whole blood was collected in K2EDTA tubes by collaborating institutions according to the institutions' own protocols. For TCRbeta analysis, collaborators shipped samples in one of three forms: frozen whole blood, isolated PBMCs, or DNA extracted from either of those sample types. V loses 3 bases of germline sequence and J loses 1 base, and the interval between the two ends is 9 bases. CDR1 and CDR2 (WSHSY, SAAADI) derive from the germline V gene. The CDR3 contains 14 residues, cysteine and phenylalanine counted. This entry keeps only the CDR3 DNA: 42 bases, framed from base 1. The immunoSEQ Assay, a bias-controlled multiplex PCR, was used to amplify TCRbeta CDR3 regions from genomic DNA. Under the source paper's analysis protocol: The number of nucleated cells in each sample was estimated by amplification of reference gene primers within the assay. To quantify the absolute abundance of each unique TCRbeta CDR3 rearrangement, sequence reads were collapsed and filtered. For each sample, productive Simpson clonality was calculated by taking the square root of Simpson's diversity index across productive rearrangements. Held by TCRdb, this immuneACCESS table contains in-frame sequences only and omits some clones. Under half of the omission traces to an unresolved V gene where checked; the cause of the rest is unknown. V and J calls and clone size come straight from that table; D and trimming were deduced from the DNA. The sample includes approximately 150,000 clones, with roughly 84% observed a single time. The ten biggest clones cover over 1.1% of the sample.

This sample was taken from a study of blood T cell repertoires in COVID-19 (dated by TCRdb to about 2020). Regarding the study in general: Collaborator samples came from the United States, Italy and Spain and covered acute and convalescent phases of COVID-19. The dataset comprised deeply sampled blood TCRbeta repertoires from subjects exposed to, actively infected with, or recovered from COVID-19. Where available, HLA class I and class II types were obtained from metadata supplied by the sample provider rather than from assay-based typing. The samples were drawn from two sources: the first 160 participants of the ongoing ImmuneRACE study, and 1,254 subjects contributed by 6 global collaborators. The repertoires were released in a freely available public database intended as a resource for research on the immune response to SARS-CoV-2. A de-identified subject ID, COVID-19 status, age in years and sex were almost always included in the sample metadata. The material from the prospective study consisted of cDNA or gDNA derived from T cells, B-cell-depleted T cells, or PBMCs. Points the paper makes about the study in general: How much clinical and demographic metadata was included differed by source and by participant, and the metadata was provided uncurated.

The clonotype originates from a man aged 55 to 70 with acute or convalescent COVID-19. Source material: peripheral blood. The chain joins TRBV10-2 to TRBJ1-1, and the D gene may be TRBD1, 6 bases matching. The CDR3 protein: CASSEVGGNTEAFF. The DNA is TGCGCCAGCAGTGAAGTAGGGGGGAACACTGAAGCTTTCTTT.